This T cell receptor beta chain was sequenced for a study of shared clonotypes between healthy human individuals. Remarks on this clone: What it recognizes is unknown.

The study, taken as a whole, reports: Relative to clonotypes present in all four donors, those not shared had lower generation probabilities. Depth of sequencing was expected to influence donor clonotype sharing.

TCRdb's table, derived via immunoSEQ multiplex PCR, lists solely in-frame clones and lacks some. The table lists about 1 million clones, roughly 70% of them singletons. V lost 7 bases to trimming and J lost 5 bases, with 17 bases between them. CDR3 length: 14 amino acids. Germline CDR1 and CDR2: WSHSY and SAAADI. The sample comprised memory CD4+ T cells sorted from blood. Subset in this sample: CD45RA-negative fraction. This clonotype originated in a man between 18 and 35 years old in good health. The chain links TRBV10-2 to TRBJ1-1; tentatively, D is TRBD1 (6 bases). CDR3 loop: CASIPRGGRTEAFF. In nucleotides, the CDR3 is TGCGCCAGCATACCAAGGGGGGGCCGGACTGAAGCTTTCTTT.